A single sample is the source of the 9 T cell receptor beta chains below, sequenced in a study of T-cell reconstitution after alpha-beta-depleted transplantation in children. The authors prepared the TCRbeta library with unique molecular identifiers. MiXCR was run by TCRdb on the PCR reads, yielding one entry per CDR3 protein. The profile shows around 670,000 distinct CDR3 sequences, under 15% of them singletons. The input for sequencing was PBMCs, taken before TCRalphabeta/CD19-depleted stem cell transplant. These receptors all stem from a girl aged 2 to 9 with congenital amegakaryocytic thrombocytopenia, due to receive a stem cell transplant.

The rearrangement joins TRBV6-2 or TRBV6-3 to TRBJ2-5, with D possibly being TRBD1 (7 bases). In germline, CDR1 is MNHEY, CDR2 SVGEGT. Trimming stripped 2 bases from V and 1 base from J, with 17 bases between. The CDR3 spans 17 residues. CDR3 coding DNA: TGTGCCAGCAGTTACGATGGCGCAGGGGGGCCCCAAGAGACCCAGTACTTC. Its translation: CASSYDGAGGPQETQYF.

This clonotype was counted between two and nine times. The rearrangement joins TRBV4-1 to TRBJ2-7, with D unclear. The germline V gene has CDR1 MGHRA and CDR2 YSYEKL. This CDR3 region has 13 residues. V was cut by 5 bases and J by 4 bases, with 12 bases left in between. CDR3 sequence reads: CASSNYYGYEQYF. CDR3 sequence (DNA): TGCGCCAGCAGCAACTACTACGGGTACGAGCAGTACTTC.

This rearrangement joins TRBV7-9 to TRBJ2-1; 7 bases line up with TRBD2. Unmatched junction bases numbered 8, after V lost 8 bases and J lost 13 bases. Germline V lookup: CDR1 SEHNR, CDR2 FQNEAQ (reference sequence). This CDR3 region has 11 residues. The CDR3 protein is CASASGETQFF. The CDR3 DNA follows: TGTGCCAGCGCGAGCGGGGAGACACAGTTCTTC.

This clonotype has a count of ten or more. The chain uses TRBV28 and TRBJ1-1, with unresolved D. The length of the CDR3 is 14 residues. V dropped 3 bases and J dropped 4 bases, with 12 bases sitting between them. Germline loops: CDR1 MDHEN, CDR2 SYDVKM. The CDR3 loop reads CASSLGPLSTEAFF. In DNA, the CDR3 is TGTGCCAGCAGTTTGGGTCCCCTGAGCACTGAAGCTTTCTTT. Full variable domain (remainder filled in from reference TRBV28 and TRBJ1-1): DVKVTQSSRYLVKRTGEKVFLECVQDMDHENMFWYRQDPGLGLRLIYFSYDVKMKEKGDIPEGYSVSREKKERFSLILESASTNQTSMYLCASSLGPLSTEAFFGQGTRLTVV.

In this sample, this clonotype turned up many times. The V call is TRBV15, the J call TRBJ2-1, with TRBD2 matching over 7 bases. The CDR3 consists of 15 residues. Germline V gene lookup returns CDR1 LNHNV and CDR2 YYDKDF (reference sequence). V shed 1 base and J 7 bases; nucleotides not matched to a gene: 7. The DNA of the CDR3 is TGTGCCACCAGCAGAGGACACTTGGGAGGGAATGAGCAGTTCTTC. Its translation: CATSRGHLGGNEQFF. Supplemented by reference TRBV15 and TRBJ2-1, the full variable domain reads DAMVIQNPRYQVTQFGKPVTLSCSQTLNHNVMYWYQQKSSQAPKLLFHYYDKDFNNEADTPDNFQSRRPNTSFCFLDIRSPGLGDTAMYLCATSRGHLGGNEQFFGPGTRLTVL.

A remark on this clonotype: A junction boundary mismatches the germline segment, possibly from a read error. CDR3 nucleotides: TGTCCCAGCAGGACAGTCAGGGATCGGGGCGAGACCCAGTACTTC. It codes for CPSRTVRDRGETQYF. V gene TRBV6-1 combines with J gene TRBJ2-5; TRBD1 is a possible D gene (6 bases). CDR1 and CDR2 (germline): MNHNS, SASEGT. The CDR3 is 15 amino acids.

This rearrangement joins TRBV12-3 or TRBV12-4 to TRBJ2-3; 8 nucleotides line up with TRBD2. V shed 6 bases and J 3 bases; nucleotides not matched to a gene: 17. The CDR3 extends over 18 amino acids. In DNA, the CDR3 is TGTGCCAGCAGCCTTCCGCGGGAGGCTAAATGGGCTACAGATACGCAGTATTTT. This codes for CASSLPREAKWATDTQYF.

The J gene is TRBJ2-2, the V gene TRBV5-1, with D hard to call. Germline CDR1 SGHRS, CDR2 YFSETQ. CDR3 size: 14 residues. Trimming took 0 bases from V and 9 from J, leaving 12 bases between them. The CDR3 loop is CASSLDAGARELFF. In DNA, the CDR3 is TGCGCCAGCAGCTTGGACGCCGGAGCCCGGGAGCTGTTTTTT. The variable domain in full, completed from reference TRBV5-1 and TRBJ2-2, reads KAGVTQTPRYLIKTRGQQVTLSCSPISGHRSVSWYQQTPGQGLQFLFEYFSETQRNKGNFPGRFSGRQFSNSRSEMNVSTLELGDSALYLCASSLDAGARELFFGEGSRLTVL.

This clonotype was seen at least ten times. The V call is TRBV20-1, the J call TRBJ2-3; 7 nucleotides match TRBD2. The germline V gene encodes CDR1 DFQATT and CDR2 SNEGSKA (reference sequence). Trimming at V came to 3 bases and at J to 4 bases, leaving 1 base not matched to a gene. The CDR3 sequence is 12 residues long. CDR3 residues: CSASGRPDTQYF. In DNA form, the CDR3 reads TGCAGTGCTAGCGGGAGGCCAGATACGCAGTATTTT.